The T cell receptor beta chain described here comes from a study of T cell responses to AZD1222 COVID-19 vaccine. Study-level points and caveats: Among the donors, most were white British and more were female, and clonal diversity was possibly underestimated. When two AZD1222 doses had been given, Spike-specific TCR breadth and depth rose. With dominance at 160-218 and 743-854, vaccine-associated CD4 TCRs spanned spike. Per reports, nearly half of all spike-specific TCRs target regions that are unmutated in variants.

The method was immunoSEQ multiplex PCR; TCRdb's version includes in-frame clones alone and lacks a portion of them. Here the sample spans 100,000 to 150,000 clones, roughly nine tenths being singletons. CDR1 MNHNY and CDR2 SVGAGI come from the germline V gene (reference sequence). Trimming pared 5 bases from V and 0 bases from J, leaving 14 bases between. This CDR3 comprises 16 residues. Points on this clone: Its target is unknown.

This specimen consisted of peripheral blood, obtained on day 0 of AZD1222 vaccination. The gene calls are TRBV6-6 and TRBJ1-3; TRBD1 is a possible D gene (6 bases). The sequence derives from an adult in good health. The CDR3 loop reads CASSQPDRSSGNTIYF. The CDR3 DNA reads TGTGCCAGCAGTCAGCCCGACAGGAGCTCTGGAAACACCATATATTTT.